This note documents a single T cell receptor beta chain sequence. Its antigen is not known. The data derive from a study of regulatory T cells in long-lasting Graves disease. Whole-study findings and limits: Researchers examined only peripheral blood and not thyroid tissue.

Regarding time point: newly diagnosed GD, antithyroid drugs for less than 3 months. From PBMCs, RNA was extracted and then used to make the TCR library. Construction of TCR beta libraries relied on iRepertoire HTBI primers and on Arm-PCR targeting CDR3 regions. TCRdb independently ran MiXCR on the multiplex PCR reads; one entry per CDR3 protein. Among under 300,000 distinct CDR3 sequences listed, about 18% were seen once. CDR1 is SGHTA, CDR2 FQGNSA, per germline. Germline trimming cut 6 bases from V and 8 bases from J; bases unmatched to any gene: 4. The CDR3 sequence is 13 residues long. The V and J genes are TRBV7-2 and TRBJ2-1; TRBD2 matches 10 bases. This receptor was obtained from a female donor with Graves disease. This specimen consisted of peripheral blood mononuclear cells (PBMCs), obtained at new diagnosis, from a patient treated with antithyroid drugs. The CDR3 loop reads CASSLAGAHEQFF. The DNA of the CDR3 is TGTGCCAGCAGTCTAGCGGGAGCCCATGAGCAGTTCTTC.